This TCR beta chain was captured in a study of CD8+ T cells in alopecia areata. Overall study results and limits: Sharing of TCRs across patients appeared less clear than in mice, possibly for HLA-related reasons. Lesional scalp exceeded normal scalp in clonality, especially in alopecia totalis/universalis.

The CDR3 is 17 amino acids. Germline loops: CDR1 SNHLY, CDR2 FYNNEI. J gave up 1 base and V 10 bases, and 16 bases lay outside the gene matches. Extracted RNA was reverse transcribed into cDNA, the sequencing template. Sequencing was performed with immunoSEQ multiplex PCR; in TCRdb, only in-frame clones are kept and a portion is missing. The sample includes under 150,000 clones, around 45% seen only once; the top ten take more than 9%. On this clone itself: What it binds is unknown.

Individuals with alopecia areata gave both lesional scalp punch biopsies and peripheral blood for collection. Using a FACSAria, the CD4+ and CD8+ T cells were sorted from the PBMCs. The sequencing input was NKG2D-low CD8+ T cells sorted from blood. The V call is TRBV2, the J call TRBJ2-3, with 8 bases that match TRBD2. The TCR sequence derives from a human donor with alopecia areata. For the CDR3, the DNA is TGTGCCACTGGGACTAGAGCGAATCCGGGTGGCACAGATACGCAGTATTTT. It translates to CATGTRANPGGTDTQYF.